In this sample, the clone carrying this T cell receptor beta chain turned up a few times. The CDR3 spans 13 residues. Trimming took 5 bases from V and 7 from J, leaving 14 bases between them. The data originate from a study of T-cell reconstitution after alpha-beta-depleted transplantation in children. Construction of the TCRbeta library involved unique molecular identifiers. TCRdb itself ran the PCR reads through MiXCR, one entry per CDR3 protein. The repertoire holds 640,000 or so distinct CDR3 sequences, with roughly 15% as singletons. This sequence was found in a human donor who donated a stem cell graft to a child with acute myeloid leukemia. The sequences come from PBMCs from the stem cell graft donor, collected from the stem cell graft. The rearrangement joins TRBV12-3 or TRBV12-4 to TRBJ1-2; no firm D call. CDR3 amino acids: CASSTPGMIGYTF. For the CDR3, the DNA is TGTGCCAGCAGTACCCCGGGGATGATTGGCTACACCTTC.